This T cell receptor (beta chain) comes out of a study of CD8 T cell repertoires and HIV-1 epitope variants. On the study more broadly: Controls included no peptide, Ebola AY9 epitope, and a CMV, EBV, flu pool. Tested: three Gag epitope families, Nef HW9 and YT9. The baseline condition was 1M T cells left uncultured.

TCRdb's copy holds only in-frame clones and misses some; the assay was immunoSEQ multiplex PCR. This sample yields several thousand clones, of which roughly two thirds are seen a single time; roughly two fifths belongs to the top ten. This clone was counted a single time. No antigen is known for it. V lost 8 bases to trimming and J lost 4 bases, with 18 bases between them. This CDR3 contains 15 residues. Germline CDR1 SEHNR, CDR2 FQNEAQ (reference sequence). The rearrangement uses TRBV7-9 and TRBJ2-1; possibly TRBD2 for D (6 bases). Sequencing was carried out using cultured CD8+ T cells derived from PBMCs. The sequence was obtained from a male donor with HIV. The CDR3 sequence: CASLPTGLQYNEQFF. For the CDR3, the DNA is TGTGCCAGCTTGCCAACGGGACTCCAATACAATGAGCAGTTCTTC. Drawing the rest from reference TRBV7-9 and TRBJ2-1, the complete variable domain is DTGVSQNPRHKITKRGQNVTFRCDPISEHNRLYWYRQTLGQGPEFLTYFQNEAQLEKSRLLSDRFSAERPKGSFSTLEIQRTEQGDSAMYLCASLPTGLQYNEQFFGPGTRLTVL.